This T cell receptor beta chain stems from a study of cytomegalovirus exposure and HLA in healthy donors. Looking at the study overall: Drawn from HLA-typed donors, around 85 million unique TCRs were held in an early data release. Out of 300 to 500 genotyped donors, about 80% belonged to the Caucasian-associated ancestry cluster. Whole-study results and caveats: Investigators reported some 150 TCR beta chains as tied to cytomegalovirus.

Use of 60 Vbeta and 13 Jbeta primers characterized the PCR. Method: immunoSEQ multiplex PCR; TCRdb's copy keeps in-frame clones and lacks some. The sample lists 150,000 to 200,000 clones; around 87% were seen once. The germline V gene has CDR1 KGHSH and CDR2 LQKENI. This CDR3 comprises 15 residues. V lost 6 bases and J lost 3; bases outside the gene matches: 4. This clone was counted once. Its antigen is not known. The sequencing input was PBMCs. The TCR originated in a woman between 18 and 29 years old in good health and CMV-seronegative. The chain joins TRBV18 to TRBJ2-1; 11 bases match TRBD2. DNA of the CDR3: TGTGCCAGCTCGCAAACTAGCGGGAGCTACAATGAGCAGTTCTTC. Translated, it gives CASSQTSGSYNEQFF.